This T cell receptor beta chain stems from a study of a mutant IDH1 vaccine in newly diagnosed glioma. The overall study: Beginning 4-6 weeks after radiotherapy alone, or with temozolomide cycles, vaccination took place. The therapy given earlier, which was standard therapy, consisted of radiotherapy, temozolomide, or both, and most of the patients received both.

On this clone itself: What it binds is unknown.

Between the trimmed V and J ends, which lost 1 base and 2 bases, there was a span of 10 bases. Germline assignment: CDR1 SGHRS and CDR2 YFSETQ. The CDR3 loop spans 14 amino acids. Generated by immunoSEQ multiplex PCR, the TCRdb table keeps only in-frame clones and is missing some. Of about 34,000 clones in the sample, just under 90% were seen once. Time point here: week 47, end of study. Every single dose of the vaccine, 300 ug of mutant IDH1 20-mer peptide, came with topical imiquimod. Overall study findings and caveats: Top peripheral T cell clonotype shifts appeared unrelated to pseudoprogression.

The chain employs TRBV5-1 and TRBJ2-7, with D perhaps matching TRBD2 (6 bases). The sequence was collected from a woman aged 25 to 39 with glioma. Sequenced here: PBMCs, sampled from a glioma patient whose treatment included an IDH1 peptide vaccine. CDR3 loop: CASSLRGSTYEQYF. CDR3 bases: TGCGCCAGCAGCTTGCGGGGGAGTACCTACGAGCAGTACTTC.